Sequencing of this TCR beta chain was carried out in a study of cytomegalovirus exposure and HLA in healthy donors. The CDR3 is 16 amino acids. CDR1 and CDR2 from the germline V gene are WSHSY and SAAADI. V shed 9 bases and J shed 7 bases, with 27 bases lying between them. PCR employed 60 Vbeta and 13 Jbeta primers. TCRdb's copy holds only in-frame clones and misses some; the assay was immunoSEQ multiplex PCR. Altogether fewer than 200,000 clones are present, around 87% being singletons, with the ten largest covering around 1%. The sequence came from a boy under 10 years old in good health and CMV-seronegative. V is TRBV10-2 and J is TRBJ1-1; D perhaps matches TRBD1 (5 bases). The sample taken for sequencing was PBMCs. The CDR3 nucleotides read TGCGCCAGTCACTTTGCTGGGGCTGGGGGGAACGGTGAAGCTTTCTTT. This translates into CASHFAGAGGNGEAFF.